This T cell receptor (beta chain) was observed in a study of cytomegalovirus exposure and HLA in healthy donors. Germline V lookup: CDR1 MDHEN, CDR2 SYDVKM. Trimming shortened V by 2 bases and J by 6 bases, and 11 bases separated the two germline ends. The CDR3 is 14 amino acids. Broader study findings: Among TCR beta chains, those listed as cytomegalovirus-associated numbered under 200.

PCR was performed using 60 Vbeta and 13 Jbeta primers. The assay was immunoSEQ multiplex PCR, and TCRdb's table has in-frame clones only and misses some. The sample includes roughly 130,000 clones, less than 80% of them seen just once. A word on this clone: Antigen specificity is unknown.

The J gene is TRBJ1-5, the V gene TRBV28; possible D gene TRBD1, 5 bases. The sequence was obtained from a woman aged 50 to 60 in good health and CMV-seropositive. The specimen was PBMCs. Here the CDR3 DNA reads TGTGCCAGCAGTTTACCGGGGGGAGGTCAGCCCCAGCATTTT. This gives the protein CASSLPGGGQPQHF.